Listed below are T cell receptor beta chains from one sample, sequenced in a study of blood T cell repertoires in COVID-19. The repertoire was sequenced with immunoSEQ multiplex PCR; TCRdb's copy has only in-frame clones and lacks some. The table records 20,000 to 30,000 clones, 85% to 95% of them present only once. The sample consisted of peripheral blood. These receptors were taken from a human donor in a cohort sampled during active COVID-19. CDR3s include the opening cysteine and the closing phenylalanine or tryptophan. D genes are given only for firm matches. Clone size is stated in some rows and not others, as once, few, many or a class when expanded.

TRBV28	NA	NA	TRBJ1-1	CATSGTLNTEAFF	TGTGCCACCTCGGGTACACTGAACACTGAAGCTTTCTTT
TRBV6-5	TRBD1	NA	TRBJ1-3	CASSRTGTLGNTIYF	TGTGCCAGCAGCCGGACAGGGACCCTCGGAAACACCATATATTTT
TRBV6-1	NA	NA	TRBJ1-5	CASSVTSGASNQPQHF	TGTGCCAGCAGTGTTACGTCAGGGGCTAGCAATCAGCCCCAGCATTTT
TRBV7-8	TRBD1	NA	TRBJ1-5	CASSLDSRTGYSNQPQHF	TGTGCCAGCAGCTTAGATTCAAGGACAGGCTATAGCAATCAGCCCCAGCATTTT
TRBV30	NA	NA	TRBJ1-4	CAWRPKAGVAYEKLFF	TGTGCCTGGAGGCCCAAGGCGGGGGTTGCGTATGAAAAACTGTTTTTT
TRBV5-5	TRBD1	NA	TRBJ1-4	CASSATGGWEKLFF	TGTGCCAGCAGCGCGACAGGGGGCTGGGAAAAACTGTTTTTT
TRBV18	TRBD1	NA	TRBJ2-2	CASSPSAGTGGTGELFF	TGTGCCAGCTCACCATCCGCCGGGACAGGGGGCACCGGGGAGCTGTTTTTT
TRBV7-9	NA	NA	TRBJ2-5	CASSLLAGRETQYF	TGTGCCAGCAGCTTATTGGCAGGGAGGGAGACCCAGTACTTC
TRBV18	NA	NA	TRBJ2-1	CASSPGVYNEQFF	TGTGCCAGCTCACCGGGCGTGTACAATGAGCAGTTCTTC
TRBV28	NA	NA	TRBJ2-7	CASSSHTGSYEQYF	TGTGCCAGCAGTTCCCATACAGGGTCCTACGAGCAGTACTTC
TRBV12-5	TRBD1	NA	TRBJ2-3	CASGWGQGNTDTQYF	TGTGCTAGTGGTTGGGGACAGGGGAACACAGATACGCAGTATTTT
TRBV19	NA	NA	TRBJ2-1	CASSIVRTAYNEQFF	TGTGCCAGTAGTATCGTGCGGACAGCCTACAATGAGCAGTTCTTC
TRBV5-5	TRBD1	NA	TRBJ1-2	CASSLAPTGGQIYGYTF	TGTGCCAGCAGCTTGGCCCCCACAGGGGGCCAGATCTATGGCTACACCTTC
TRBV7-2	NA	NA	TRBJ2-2	CASSVRISGNTGELFF	TGTGCCAGCAGCGTCCGAATCTCGGGGAACACCGGGGAGCTGTTTTTT
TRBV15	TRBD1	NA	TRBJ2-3	CATSGTLQGFTDTQYF	TGTGCCACCAGCGGTACTTTACAGGGGTTCACAGATACGCAGTATTTT
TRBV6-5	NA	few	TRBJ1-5	CASTPGGSGNQPQHF	TGTGCCAGCACCCCGGGAGGGTCGGGCAATCAGCCCCAGCATTTT
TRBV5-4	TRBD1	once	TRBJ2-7	CASSLDRGPYEQYF	TGTGCCAGCAGCTTGGACAGGGGGCCCTACGAGCAGTACTTC
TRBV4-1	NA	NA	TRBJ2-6	CASSLLRQALPSGANVLTF	TGCGCCAGCAGCCTATTAAGACAGGCCCTACCCTCTGGGGCCAACGTCCTGACTTTC
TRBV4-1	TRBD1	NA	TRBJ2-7	CASSQVGTGVDEQYF	TGCGCCAGCAGCCAAGTGGGGACAGGGGTGGACGAGCAGTACTTC
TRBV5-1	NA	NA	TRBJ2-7	CASSLGGRFDEQYF	TGCGCCAGCAGTTTGGGGGGCAGGTTTGACGAGCAGTACTTC
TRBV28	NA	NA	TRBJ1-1	CASSGRSRDGAFF	TGTGCCAGCAGTGGAAGATCCAGGGATGGAGCTTTCTTT
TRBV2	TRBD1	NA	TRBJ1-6	CASSGQGSSPLHF	TGTGCCAGCAGTGGACAGGGTAGTTCACCCCTCCACTTT
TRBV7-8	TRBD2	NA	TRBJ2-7	CASRYGGVYEQYF	TGTGCCAGCAGATACGGGGGGGTTTACGAGCAGTACTTC
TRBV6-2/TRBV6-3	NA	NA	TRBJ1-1	CASSYSEGSTEAFF	TGTGCCAGCAGTTACTCAGAGGGATCCACTGAAGCTTTCTTT
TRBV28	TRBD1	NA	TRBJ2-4	CASSLSDRGNIQYF	TGTGCCAGCAGTTTATCAGACAGGGGAAACATTCAGTACTTC
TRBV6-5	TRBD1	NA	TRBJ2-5	CASSYGQGAQEETQYF	TGTGCCAGCAGTTACGGACAGGGGGCGCAGGAAGAGACCCAGTACTTC
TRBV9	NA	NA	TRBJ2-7	CASSPGTIHEQYF	TGTGCCAGCAGCCCTGGGACAATCCACGAGCAGTACTTC
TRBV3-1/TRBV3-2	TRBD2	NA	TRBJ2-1	CASNEGSGSGNEQFF	TGTGCCAGCAACGAGGGCAGCGGGAGTGGAAATGAGCAGTTCTTC
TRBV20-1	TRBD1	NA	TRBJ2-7	CSASPRPGGEQYF	TGCAGTGCTAGTCCCAGGCCAGGGGGCGAGCAGTACTTC
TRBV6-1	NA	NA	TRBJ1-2	CASGGGKGDEGNYGYTF	TGTGCCAGCGGTGGGGGCAAGGGGGACGAAGGGAACTATGGCTACACCTTC
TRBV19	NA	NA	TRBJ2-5	CASSIRPQSQETQYF	TGTGCCAGTAGTATAAGGCCACAGTCCCAAGAGACCCAGTACTTC
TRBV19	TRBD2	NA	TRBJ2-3	CASSRTSGNTDTQYF	TGTGCCAGTAGTAGGACTAGCGGGAACACAGATACGCAGTATTTT
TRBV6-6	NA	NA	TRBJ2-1	CASSDFPTFNEQFF	TGTGCCAGCAGTGACTTCCCTACCTTCAATGAGCAGTTCTTC
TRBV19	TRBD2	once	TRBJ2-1	CASSIGAGGRSSYNEQFF	TGTGCCAGTAGTATAGGAGCGGGGGGCCGTAGCTCCTACAATGAGCAGTTCTTC
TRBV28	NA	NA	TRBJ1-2	CASTTSARYGYTF	TGTGCCAGCACGACTTCGGCGCGCTATGGCTACACCTTC
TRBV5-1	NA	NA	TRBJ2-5	CASSLYLGSGQETQYF	TGCGCCAGCAGCTTGTATCTGGGCTCGGGGCAAGAGACCCAGTACTTC
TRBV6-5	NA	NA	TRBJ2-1	CASSRVPNEQFF	TGTGCCAGCAGCCGAGTTCCGAATGAGCAGTTCTTC
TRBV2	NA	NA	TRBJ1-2	CASSPPLYGYTF	TGTGCCAGCAGTCCCCCCTTATATGGCTACACCTTC
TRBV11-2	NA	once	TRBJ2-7	CASSLVSAGKHEQYF	TGTGCCAGCAGCTTAGTTTCTGCAGGGAAGCACGAGCAGTACTTC
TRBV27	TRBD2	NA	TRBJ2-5	CASSRAYSGKGETQYF	TGTGCCAGCAGCCGCGCCTACAGCGGGAAGGGAGAGACCCAGTACTTC
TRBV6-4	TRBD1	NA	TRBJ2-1	CASSVDRGPYNEQFF	TGTGCCAGCAGTGTAGACAGGGGCCCTTACAATGAGCAGTTCTTC
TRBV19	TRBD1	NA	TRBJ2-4	CASSITGGKNIQYF	TGTGCCAGTAGTATTACAGGGGGCAAAAACATTCAGTACTTC
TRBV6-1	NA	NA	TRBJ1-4	CASSEAGGRSGEKLFF	TGTGCCAGCAGTGAAGCGGGGGGTCGGTCGGGTGAAAAACTGTTTTTT
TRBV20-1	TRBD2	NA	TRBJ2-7	CSASSGHEQYF	TGCAGTGCTTCTAGCGGACACGAGCAGTACTTC
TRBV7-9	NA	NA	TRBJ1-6	CASSLGPPPSHF	TGTGCCAGCAGCTTAGGGCCGCCGCCAAGCCACTTT
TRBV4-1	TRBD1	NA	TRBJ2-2	CASSQAGGAGELFF	TGCGCCAGCAGCCAAGCAGGGGGAGCCGGGGAGCTGTTTTTT
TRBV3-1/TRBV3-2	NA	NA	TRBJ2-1	CASSQETGEEFF	TGTGCCAGCAGCCAAGAGACAGGTGAGGAGTTCTTC
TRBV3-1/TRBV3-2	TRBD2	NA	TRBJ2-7	CASSPQPGGSYEQYF	TGTGCCAGCAGCCCTCAGCCGGGGGGCTCCTACGAGCAGTACTTC
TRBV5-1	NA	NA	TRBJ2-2	CASSLMRENTGELFF	TGCGCCAGCAGCTTAATGCGGGAGAACACCGGGGAGCTGTTTTTT
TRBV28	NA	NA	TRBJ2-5	CASSLSRVETQYF	TGTGCCAGCAGTTTGAGCAGGGTGGAGACCCAGTACTTC
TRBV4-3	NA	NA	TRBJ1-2	CASSQDALEPRGGYTF	TGCGCCAGCAGCCAAGACGCCCTAGAACCGCGCGGCGGCTACACCTTC
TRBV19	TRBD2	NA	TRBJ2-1	CASSIGLAGGISYNEQFF	TGTGCCAGTAGTATAGGACTAGCGGGAGGGATCTCCTACAATGAGCAGTTCTTC
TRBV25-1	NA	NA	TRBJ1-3	CASSPSGGNTIYF	TGTGCCAGCTCGCCATCCGGGGGAAACACCATATATTTT
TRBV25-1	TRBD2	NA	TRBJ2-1	CASSRGAGLAEAYNEQFF	TGTGCCAGCAGTCGGGGCGCCGGACTAGCGGAAGCCTACAATGAGCAGTTCTTC
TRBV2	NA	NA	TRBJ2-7	CASSDLDRTSYEQYF	TGTGCCAGCAGTGATTTGGACAGAACTTCCTACGAGCAGTACTTC
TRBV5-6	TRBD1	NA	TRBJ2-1	CASSGTAGWGHNEQFF	TGTGCCAGCAGCGGGACAGCTGGCTGGGGCCACAATGAGCAGTTCTTC